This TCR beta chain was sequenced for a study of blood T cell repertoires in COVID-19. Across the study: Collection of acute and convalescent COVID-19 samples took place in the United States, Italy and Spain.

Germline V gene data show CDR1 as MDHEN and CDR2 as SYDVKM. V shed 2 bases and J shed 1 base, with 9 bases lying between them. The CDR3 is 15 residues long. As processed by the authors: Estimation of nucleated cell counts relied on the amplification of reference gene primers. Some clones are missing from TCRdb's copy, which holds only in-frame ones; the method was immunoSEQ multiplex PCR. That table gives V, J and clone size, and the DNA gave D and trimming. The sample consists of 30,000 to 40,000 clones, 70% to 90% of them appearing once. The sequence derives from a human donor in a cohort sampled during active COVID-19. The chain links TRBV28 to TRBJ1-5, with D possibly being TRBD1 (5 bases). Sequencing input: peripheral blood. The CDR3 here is CASSLGRGSNQPQHF. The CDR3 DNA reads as TGTGCCAGCAGTTTAGGGCGGGGCAGCAATCAGCCCCAGCATTTT.